This section outlines one T cell receptor beta chain sequence together with its context. What it binds is not known. There are 15 residues in the CDR3. CDR1 is WSHSY and CDR2 is SAAADI in the germline V gene. J lost 4 bases, V lost 8 bases, and 9 bases had no gene match. The PCR employed 60 Vbeta primers together with 13 Jbeta primers. Assay used: immunoSEQ multiplex PCR; TCRdb lists only in-frame clones, some missing. In the table there are 74,000 or so clones, approximately 67% of which are singletons. These data are taken from a study of cytomegalovirus exposure and HLA in healthy donors. Notes on the study in general: According to an earlier analysis, most TCR beta V segments yielded productive rearrangements about 87% or about 30% of the time.

The clonotype comes from a woman in her twenties or thirties in good health and CMV-seronegative. J is TRBJ2-3 and V is TRBV10-2; 10 bases line up with TRBD2. Sequenced input: PBMCs. CDR3 sequence: CASALAGTEADTQYF. In DNA, the CDR3 is TGCGCCAGCGCACTAGCGGGGACTGAAGCAGATACGCAGTATTTT.